This is a list of T cell receptor beta chains from one sample in a study of OX40 agonist ivuxolimab in advanced cancers. TCRdb's table, derived via immunoSEQ multiplex PCR, lists solely in-frame clones and lacks some. In the table there are 36,000 or so clones, around 90% of which are singletons. Sequencing was performed on CD4+ or CD8+ T cells sorted from blood, taken in a trial of the OX40 agonist ivuxolimab. These receptors were taken from an adult with an advanced solid tumor such as melanoma, head and neck, liver or kidney cancer. Both conserved end residues are trimmed from each CDR3.

v_gene,j_gene,CDR3aa
TRBV2,TRBJ2-5,ASSEGWPPPKETQY
TRBV5-4,TRBJ2-5,ASSLRDRVQETQY
TRBV7-9,.,ASSRVPGHSSYEQY
TRBV7-9,TRBJ1-1,ASSPRQRNTEAF
TRBV5-1,TRBJ2-3,ASSLTVSDTQY
TRBV18,TRBJ2-4,ASSPTQGKNIQY
TRBV28,TRBJ1-6,ASSSSGTGHSPLH
TRBV7-9,TRBJ2-1,ASSKLAGAYNEQF
TRBV4-1,TRBJ2-3,ASSQVGTGTDTQY
TRBV6-5,TRBJ1-2,ASSYNQPGNYT
TRBV27,TRBJ2-3,ASSSPGLAGTTDTQY
TRBV27,TRBJ2-2,ASSLGAGVYTGELF
TRBV5-1,TRBJ1-1,ASSLIVASAGNTEAF
TRBV19,TRBJ2-1,ATRGDRNYNEQF
TRBV18,TRBJ1-1,ASSFTGGEAF
TRBV9,TRBJ1-1,ASSLRGGRTEAF
TRBV6-5,TRBJ1-2,ASTFYT
TRBV25-1,TRBJ2-3,ASTGTSGSWVGTQY
TRBV4-1,TRBJ2-4,ASSHWTAKNIQY
TRBV5-6,TRBJ2-4,ASSLGPLGENIQY
TRBV13,TRBJ1-1,ASSPWGTEAF
TRBV7-9,TRBJ1-2,ASSLAGGNGYT
TRBV10-3,TRBJ1-1,AVGGRTGEAF
TRBV18,TRBJ2-7,ASSPDGRVLSYEQY
TRBV9,TRBJ2-1,ASSLRTSGRIYNEQF
TRBV7-7,TRBJ2-7,ASSLRGTAGEQY
TRBV4-1,TRBJ1-2,ASSQDPNRGIYGYT
TRBV5-5,TRBJ2-7,ASSWQMVEQY
TRBV7-9,TRBJ1-2,ASSRDRVGGYT
TRBV28,TRBJ2-7,ASSPDRGREQY
TRBV2,TRBJ2-7,ASSVGLLNYEQY
TRBV2,TRBJ2-5,ASRKTGMIETQY
TRBV29-1,TRBJ2-3,SVKGSMVTDTQY
TRBV21-1,TRBJ2-2,ASSKEGQGNTGELF
TRBV5-1,TRBJ2-5,ASSKGQGPAGETQY
TRBV30,TRBJ2-7,AWRVPGGGEQY
TRBV2,TRBJ1-2,AISDRGGRNGYT
TRBV6-4,TRBJ1-6,ASSDSLDTSYNSPLH
TRBV19,TRBJ1-2,ASSPLGTLYGYT
TRBV5-6,TRBJ2-1,ASSLQRGAYNEQF
TRBV5-1,TRBJ2-1,ASSLLAGSNEQF
TRBV18,TRBJ1-4,ASSPSIPIRATNEKLF
TRBV19,TRBJ2-1,ASNDGASSYNEQF
TRBV5-5,TRBJ2-5,ASSSRTGARGETQY
TRBV5-4,TRBJ2-5,ASSSNRGPQETQY
TRBV6-1,TRBJ2-1,ASTWTGSDEQF